This T cell receptor beta chain was captured by sequencing in a study of T cells of healthy individuals. One entry per CDR3 protein results from TCRdb running MiXCR on the 5' RACE reads. The sample has 75,000 to 95,000 distinct CDR3 sequences, approximately 4.7% seen once; the top ten hold about 7.5%. This clonotype has only a few counts. The V and J ends lost 1 base and 4 bases, in that order; junction bases with no gene match: 2. CDR3 length: 14 amino acids. The germline CDR1 and CDR2 sequences are MGHRA and YSYEKL. This sequence was found in a female donor in good health. This chain uses TRBV4-1 with TRBJ2-7; 9 nucleotides agree with TRBD2. The CDR3 DNA sequence: TGCGCCAGCAGCCAAGCTAGCGGGATGTACGAGCAGTACTTC. Encoded protein: CASSQASGMYEQYF.